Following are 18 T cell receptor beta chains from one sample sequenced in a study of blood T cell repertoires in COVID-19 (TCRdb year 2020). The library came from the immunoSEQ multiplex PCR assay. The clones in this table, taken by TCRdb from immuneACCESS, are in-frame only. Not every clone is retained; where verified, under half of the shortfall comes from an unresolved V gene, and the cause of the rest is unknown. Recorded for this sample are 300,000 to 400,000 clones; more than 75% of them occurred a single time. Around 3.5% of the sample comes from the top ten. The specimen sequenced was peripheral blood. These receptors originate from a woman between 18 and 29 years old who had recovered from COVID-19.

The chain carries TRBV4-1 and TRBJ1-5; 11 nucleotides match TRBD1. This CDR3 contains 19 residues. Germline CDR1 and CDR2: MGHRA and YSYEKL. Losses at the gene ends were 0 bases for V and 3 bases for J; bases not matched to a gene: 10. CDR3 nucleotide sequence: TGCGCCAGCAGCCAAGATCGGACAGGGGGCGCCCAGAACAATCAGCCCCAGCATTTT. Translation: CASSQDRTGGAQNNQPQHF.

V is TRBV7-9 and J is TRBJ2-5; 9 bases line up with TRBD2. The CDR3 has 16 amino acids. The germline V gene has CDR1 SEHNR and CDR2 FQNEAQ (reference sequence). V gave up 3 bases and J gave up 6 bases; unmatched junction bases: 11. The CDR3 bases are TGTGCCAGCAGCTTGACGTTAGCGGGAGTAGGAAAGACCCAGTACTTC. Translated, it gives CASSLTLAGVGKTQYF.

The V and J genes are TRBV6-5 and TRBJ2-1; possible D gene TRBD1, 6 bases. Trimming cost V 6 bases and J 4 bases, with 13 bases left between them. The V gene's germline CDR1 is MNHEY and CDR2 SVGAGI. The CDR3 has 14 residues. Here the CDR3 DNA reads TGTGCCAGCAGATCAGGGGAGCCTTACAATGAGCAGTTCTTC. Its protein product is CASRSGEPYNEQFF.

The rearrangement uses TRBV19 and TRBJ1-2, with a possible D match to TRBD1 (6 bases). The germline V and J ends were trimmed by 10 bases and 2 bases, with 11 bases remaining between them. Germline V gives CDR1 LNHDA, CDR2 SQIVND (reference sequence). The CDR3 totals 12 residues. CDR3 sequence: CATKTGNYGYTF. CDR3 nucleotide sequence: TGTGCCACAAAAACAGGGAACTATGGCTACACCTTC.

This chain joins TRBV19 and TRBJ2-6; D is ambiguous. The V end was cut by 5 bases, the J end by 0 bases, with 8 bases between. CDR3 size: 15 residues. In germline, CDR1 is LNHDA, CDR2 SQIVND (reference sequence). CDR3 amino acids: CASSGTYSGANVLTF. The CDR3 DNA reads TGTGCCAGTAGTGGCACATACTCTGGGGCCAACGTCCTGACTTTC.

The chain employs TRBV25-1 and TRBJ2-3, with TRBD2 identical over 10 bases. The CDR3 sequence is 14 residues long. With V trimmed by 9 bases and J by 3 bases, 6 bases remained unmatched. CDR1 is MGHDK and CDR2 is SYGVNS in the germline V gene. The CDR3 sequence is CASSEAGGTDTQYF. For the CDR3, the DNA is TGTGCCAGTTCAGAAGCGGGAGGGACAGATACGCAGTATTTT.

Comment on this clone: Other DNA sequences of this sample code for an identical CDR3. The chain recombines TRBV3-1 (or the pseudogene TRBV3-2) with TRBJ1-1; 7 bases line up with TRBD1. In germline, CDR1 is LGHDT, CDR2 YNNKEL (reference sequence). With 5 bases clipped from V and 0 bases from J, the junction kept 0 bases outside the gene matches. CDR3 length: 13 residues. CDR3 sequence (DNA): TGTGCCAGCAGCGACAGGGTGAACACTGAAGCTTTCTTT. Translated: CASSDRVNTEAFF.

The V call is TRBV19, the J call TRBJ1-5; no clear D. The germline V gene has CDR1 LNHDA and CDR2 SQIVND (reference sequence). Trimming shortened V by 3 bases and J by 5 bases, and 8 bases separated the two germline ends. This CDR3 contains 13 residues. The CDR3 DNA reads TGTGCCAGTAGTATCCCACCAGATCAGCCCCAGCATTTT. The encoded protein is CASSIPPDQPQHF.

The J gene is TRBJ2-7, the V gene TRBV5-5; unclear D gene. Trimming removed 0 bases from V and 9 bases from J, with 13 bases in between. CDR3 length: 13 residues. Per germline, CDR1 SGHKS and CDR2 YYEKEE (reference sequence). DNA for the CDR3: TGTGCCAGCAGCTTGGCTGTAGACCAGGTGCAGTACGTC. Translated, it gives CASSLAVDQVQYV.

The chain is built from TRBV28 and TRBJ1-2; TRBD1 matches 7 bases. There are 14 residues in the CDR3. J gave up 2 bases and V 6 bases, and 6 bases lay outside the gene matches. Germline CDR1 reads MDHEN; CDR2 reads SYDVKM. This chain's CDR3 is CASSQGTANYGYTF. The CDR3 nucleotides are TGTGCCAGCAGCCAAGGGACAGCAAACTATGGCTACACCTTC.

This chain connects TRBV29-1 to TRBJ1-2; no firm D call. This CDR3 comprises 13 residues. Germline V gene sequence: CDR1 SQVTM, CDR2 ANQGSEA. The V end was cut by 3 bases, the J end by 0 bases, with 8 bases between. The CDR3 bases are TGCAGCGTTGACATATCTACTAACTATGGCTACACCTTC. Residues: CSVDISTNYGYTF.

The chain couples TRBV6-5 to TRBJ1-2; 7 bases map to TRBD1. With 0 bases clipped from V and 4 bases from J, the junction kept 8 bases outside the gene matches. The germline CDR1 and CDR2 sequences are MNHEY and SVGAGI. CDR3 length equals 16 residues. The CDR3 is CASSYSYRQGPYGYTF. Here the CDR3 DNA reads TGTGCCAGCAGTTACTCGTATCGACAGGGACCCTATGGCTACACCTTC.

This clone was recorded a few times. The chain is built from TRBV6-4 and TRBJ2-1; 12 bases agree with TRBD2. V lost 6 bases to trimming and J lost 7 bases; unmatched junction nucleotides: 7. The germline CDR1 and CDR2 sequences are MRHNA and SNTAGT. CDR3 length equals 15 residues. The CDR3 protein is CASRPTSGSSNEQFF. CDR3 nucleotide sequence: TGTGCCAGCAGACCGACTAGCGGGAGTAGTAATGAGCAGTTCTTC.

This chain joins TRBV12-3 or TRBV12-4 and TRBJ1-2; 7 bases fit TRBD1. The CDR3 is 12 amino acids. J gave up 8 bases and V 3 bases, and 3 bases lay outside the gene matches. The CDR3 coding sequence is TGTGCCAGCAGTTTCACAGGGGAAGGCTACACCTTC. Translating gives CASSFTGEGYTF.

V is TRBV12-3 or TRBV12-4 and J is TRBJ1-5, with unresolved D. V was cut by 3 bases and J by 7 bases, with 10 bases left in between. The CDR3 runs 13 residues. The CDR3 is CASSFWRVQPQHF. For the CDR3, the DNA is TGTGCCAGCAGTTTTTGGCGGGTCCAGCCCCAGCATTTT.

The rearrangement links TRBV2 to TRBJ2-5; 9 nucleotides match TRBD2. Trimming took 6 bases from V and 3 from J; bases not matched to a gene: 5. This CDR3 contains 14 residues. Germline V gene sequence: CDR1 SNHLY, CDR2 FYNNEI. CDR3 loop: CASSWGLAEETQYF. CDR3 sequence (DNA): TGTGCCAGCAGCTGGGGACTAGCAGAAGAGACCCAGTACTTC.

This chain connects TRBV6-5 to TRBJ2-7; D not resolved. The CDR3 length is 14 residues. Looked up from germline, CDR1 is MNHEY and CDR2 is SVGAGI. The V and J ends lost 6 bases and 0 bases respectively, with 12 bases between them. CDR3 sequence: CASRLRQSSYEQYV. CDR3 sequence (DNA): TGTGCCAGCAGACTGAGACAAAGCTCCTACGAGCAGTACGTC.

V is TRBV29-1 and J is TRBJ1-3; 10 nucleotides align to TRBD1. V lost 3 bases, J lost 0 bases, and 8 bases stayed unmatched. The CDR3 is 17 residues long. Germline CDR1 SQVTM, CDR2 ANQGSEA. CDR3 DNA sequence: TGCAGCGTTGATATGACAGGGGGCATACCCTCTGGAAACACCATATATTTT. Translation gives CSVDMTGGIPSGNTIYF.